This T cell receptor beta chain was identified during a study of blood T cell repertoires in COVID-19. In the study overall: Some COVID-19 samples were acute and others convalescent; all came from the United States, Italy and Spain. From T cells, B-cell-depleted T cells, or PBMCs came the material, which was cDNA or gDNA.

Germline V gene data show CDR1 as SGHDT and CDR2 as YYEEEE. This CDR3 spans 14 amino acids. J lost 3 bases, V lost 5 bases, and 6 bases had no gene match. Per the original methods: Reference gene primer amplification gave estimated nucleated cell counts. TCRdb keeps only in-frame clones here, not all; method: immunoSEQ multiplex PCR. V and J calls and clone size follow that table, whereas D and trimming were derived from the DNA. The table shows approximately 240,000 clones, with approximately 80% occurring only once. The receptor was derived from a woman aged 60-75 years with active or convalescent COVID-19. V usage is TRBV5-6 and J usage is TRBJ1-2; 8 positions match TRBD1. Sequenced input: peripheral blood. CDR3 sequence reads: CASSETGGDYGYTF. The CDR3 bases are TGTGCCAGCAGTGAAACAGGGGGAGACTATGGCTACACCTTC.